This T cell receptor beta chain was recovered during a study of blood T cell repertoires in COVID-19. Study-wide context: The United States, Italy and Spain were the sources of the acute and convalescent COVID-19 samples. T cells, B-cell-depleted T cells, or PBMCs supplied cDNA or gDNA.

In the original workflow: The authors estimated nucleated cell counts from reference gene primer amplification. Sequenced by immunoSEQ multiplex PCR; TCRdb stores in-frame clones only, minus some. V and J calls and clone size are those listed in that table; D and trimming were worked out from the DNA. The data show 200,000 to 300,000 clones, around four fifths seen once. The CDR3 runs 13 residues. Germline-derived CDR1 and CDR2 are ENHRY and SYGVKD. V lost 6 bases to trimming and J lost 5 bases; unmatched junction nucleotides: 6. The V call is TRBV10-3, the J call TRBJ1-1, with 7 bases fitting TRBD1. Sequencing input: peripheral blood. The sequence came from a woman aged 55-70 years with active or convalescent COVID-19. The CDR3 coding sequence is TGTGCCATCAGCCAGGGGGATGGAACTGAAGCTTTCTTT. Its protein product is CAISQGDGTEAFF.